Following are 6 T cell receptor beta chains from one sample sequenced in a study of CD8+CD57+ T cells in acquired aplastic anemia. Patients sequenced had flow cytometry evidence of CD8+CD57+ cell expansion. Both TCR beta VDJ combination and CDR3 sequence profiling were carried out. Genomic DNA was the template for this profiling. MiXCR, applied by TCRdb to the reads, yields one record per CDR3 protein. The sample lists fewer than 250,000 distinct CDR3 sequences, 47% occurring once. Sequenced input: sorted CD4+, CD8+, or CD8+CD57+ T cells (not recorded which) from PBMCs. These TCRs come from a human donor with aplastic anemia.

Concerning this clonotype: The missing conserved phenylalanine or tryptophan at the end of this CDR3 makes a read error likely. This CDR3 reads CASSLGSGTLQETQYV. The CDR3 DNA is TGTGCCAGCAGCTTAGGTAGCGGGACCCTTCAAGAGACCCAGTACGTC. The rearrangement joins TRBV7-6 to TRBJ2-5; 8 bases are shared with TRBD2. The CDR3 extends over 16 amino acids. Unmatched junction bases numbered 6, after V lost 1 base and J lost 2 bases. The germline V gene encodes CDR1 SGHVS and CDR2 FNYEAQ.

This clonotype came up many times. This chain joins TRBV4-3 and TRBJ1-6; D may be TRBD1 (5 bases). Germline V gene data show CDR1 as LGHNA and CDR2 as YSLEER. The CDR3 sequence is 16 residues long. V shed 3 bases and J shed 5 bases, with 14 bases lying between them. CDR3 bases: TGCGCCAGCAGCCAGGCCAGACAGACCAATAATTCACCCCTCCACTTT. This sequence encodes CASSQARQTNNSPLHF.

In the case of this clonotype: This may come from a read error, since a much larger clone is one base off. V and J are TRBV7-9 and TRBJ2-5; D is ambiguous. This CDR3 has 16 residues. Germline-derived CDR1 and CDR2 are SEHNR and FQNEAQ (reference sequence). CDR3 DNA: TGTGCCAGCAGCTTATTTACAAAATCACAACAAGAGGCCCAGTACTTC. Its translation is CASSLFTKSQQEAQYF.

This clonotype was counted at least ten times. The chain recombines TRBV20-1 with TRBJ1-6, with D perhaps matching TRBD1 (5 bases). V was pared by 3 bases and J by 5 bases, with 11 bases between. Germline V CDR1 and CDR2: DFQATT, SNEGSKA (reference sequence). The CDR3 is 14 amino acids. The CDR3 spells CSARGTENNSPLHF. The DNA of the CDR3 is TGCAGTGCTAGGGGGACGGAAAATAATTCACCCCTCCACTTT.

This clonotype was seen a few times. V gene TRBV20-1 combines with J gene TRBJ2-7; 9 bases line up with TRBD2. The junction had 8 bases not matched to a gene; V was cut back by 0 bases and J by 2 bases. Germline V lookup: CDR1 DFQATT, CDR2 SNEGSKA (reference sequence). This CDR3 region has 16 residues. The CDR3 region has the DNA TGCAGTGCTAGAGATACTAGCGGGCTTACCCCCTACGAGCAGTACTTC. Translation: CSARDTSGLTPYEQYF.

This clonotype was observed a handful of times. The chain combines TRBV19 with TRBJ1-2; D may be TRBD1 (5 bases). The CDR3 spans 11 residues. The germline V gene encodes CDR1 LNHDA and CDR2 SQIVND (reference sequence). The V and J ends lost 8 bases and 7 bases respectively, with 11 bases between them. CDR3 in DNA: TGTGCCAGTGCTGCCGGGGCTGGCTACACCTTC. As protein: CASAAGAGYTF.